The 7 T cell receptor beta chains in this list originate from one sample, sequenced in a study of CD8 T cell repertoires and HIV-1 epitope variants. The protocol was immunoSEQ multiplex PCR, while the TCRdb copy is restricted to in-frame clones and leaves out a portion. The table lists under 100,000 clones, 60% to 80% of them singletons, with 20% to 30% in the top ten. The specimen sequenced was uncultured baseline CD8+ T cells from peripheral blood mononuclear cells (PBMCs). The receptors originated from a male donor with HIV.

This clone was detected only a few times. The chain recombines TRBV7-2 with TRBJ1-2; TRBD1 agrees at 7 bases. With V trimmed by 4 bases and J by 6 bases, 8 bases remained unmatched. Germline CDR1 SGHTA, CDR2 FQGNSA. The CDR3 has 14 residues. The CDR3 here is CASSYPGGGHGYTF. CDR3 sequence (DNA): TGTGCCAGCAGCTATCCTGGAGGGGGCCATGGCTACACCTTC. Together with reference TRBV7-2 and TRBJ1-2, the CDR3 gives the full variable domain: GAGVSQSPSNKVTEKGKDVELRCDPISGHTALYWYRQSLGQGLEFLIYFQGNSAPDKSGLPSDRFSAERTGGSVSTLTIQRTQQEDSAVYLCASSYPGGGHGYTFGSGTRLTVV.

The CDR3 region has the DNA TGTGCCAGCAGCGGGGCGAGTGGTTGGGGCACAGATACGCAGTATTTT. It specifies CASSGASGWGTDTQYF. The genes are TRBV4-2 and TRBJ2-3; the D gene is possibly TRBD1 (5 bases). With 5 bases removed from V and 1 base from J, the gap between germline ends came to 16 bases. CDR1 and CDR2 from the germline V gene are LGHNA and YNFKEQ. The CDR3 covers 16 residues.

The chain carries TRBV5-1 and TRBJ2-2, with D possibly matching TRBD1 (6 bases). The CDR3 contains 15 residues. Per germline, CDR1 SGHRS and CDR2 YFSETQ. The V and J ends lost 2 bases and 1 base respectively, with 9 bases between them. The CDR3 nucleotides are TGCGCCAGCAGCTTACTGGACAGGAACACCGGGGAGCTGTTTTTT. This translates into CASSLLDRNTGELFF.

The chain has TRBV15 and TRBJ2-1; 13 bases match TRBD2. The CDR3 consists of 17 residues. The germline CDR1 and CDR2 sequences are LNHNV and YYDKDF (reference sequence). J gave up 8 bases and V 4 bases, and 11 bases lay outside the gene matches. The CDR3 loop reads CATSKETGLAGTHEQFF. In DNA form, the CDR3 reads TGTGCCACCAGCAAAGAAACGGGACTAGCGGGAACTCATGAGCAGTTCTTC.

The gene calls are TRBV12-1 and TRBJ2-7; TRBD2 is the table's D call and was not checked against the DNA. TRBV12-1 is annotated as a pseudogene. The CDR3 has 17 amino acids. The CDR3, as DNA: TGTGCCAGCAGCTGTGGAGGTCGGAGACTCAACCTCTACGAGCAGTACTTC. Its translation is CASSCGGRRLNLYEQYF.

CDR3 in amino acids: CASSGEISYNEQFF. The CDR3 bases are TGTGCCAGCAGTGGGGAGATATCCTACAATGAGCAGTTCTTC. The rearrangement joins TRBV6-4 to TRBJ2-1, with a weak D call TRBD2 (5 bases). The V end lost 4 bases, the J end lost 1 base, and 8 bases lay between the germline ends. There are 14 residues in the CDR3. Germline-derived CDR1 and CDR2 are MRHNA and SNTAGT.

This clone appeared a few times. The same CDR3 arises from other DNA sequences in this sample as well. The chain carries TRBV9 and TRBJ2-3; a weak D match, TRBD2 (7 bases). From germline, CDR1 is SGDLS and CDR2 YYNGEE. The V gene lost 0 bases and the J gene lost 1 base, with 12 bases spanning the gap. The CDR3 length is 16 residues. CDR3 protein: CASSVAGGAGTDTQYF. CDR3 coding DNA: TGTGCCAGCAGCGTAGCGGGGGGCGCAGGCACAGATACGCAGTATTTT. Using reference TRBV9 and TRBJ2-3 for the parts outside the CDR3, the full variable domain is DSGVTQTPKHLITATGQRVTLRCSPRSGDLSVYWYQQSLDQGLQFLIQYYNGEERAKGNILERFSAQQFPDLHSELNLSSLELGDSALYFCASSVAGGAGTDTQYFGPGTRLTVL.